The rows below give T cell receptor beta chains drawn from one sample of a study of control samples from healthy donors and cancer patients. Some clones are missing from TCRdb's copy, which holds only in-frame ones; the method was immunoSEQ multiplex PCR. The sample shows more than 95,000 clones, 75% to 90% of them seen only once. The specimen was PBMCs. The receptors originated from a woman between 50 and 59 years old with colorectal cancer. CDR3s include the opening cysteine and the closing phenylalanine or tryptophan. The D gene is left open where the match is weak. Clone size is stated in some rows and not others, as once, few, many or a class when expanded.

V	size	D	J	CDR3	DNA
TRBV6-7	NA	NA	TRBJ1-2	CASSWTPAGYGYTF	TGTGCCAGCAGTTGGACTCCCGCGGGATATGGCTACACCTTC
TRBV5-1	NA	TRBD1	TRBJ1-1	CASSLGQGAWNTEAFF	TGCGCCAGCAGCTTGGGACAGGGGGCATGGAACACTGAAGCTTTCTTT
TRBV9	NA	TRBD1	TRBJ2-7	CASSGHDRGSVYEQYF	TGTGCCAGCAGCGGCCACGACAGGGGGAGTGTTTACGAGCAGTACTTC
TRBV4-1	once	NA	TRBJ1-3	CASSQVRAISGNTIYF	TGCGCCAGCAGCCAAGTGCGGGCCATCTCTGGAAACACCATATATTTT
TRBV5-6	NA	NA	TRBJ2-5	CASSSSWGQETQYF	TGTGCCAGCAGCAGTAGCTGGGGACAAGAGACCCAGTACTTC
TRBV5-1	NA	TRBD1	TRBJ1-6	CASSLGHRGQTSPLHF	TGCGCCAGCAGCTTGGGCCACAGGGGACAGACTTCACCCCTCCACTTT
TRBV18	NA	NA	TRBJ1-1	CASSPHRVRETEAFF	TGTGCCAGCTCACCACATCGCGTCAGGGAGACTGAAGCTTTCTTT
TRBV19	NA	TRBD1	TRBJ1-4	CASSMQRTGRDEKLFF	TGTGCCAGTAGTATGCAGAGGACAGGGAGGGATGAAAAACTGTTTTTT
TRBV7-3	NA	NA	TRBJ1-2	CASSLTGGANYGYTF	TGTGCCAGCAGCTTAACTGGAGGCGCTAACTATGGCTACACCTTC
TRBV5-4	NA	TRBD1	TRBJ1-2	CASSLFGGQGRGYTF	TGTGCCAGCAGCTTGTTTGGGGGACAGGGTCGTGGCTACACCTTC
TRBV12-3/TRBV12-4	once	NA	TRBJ1-2	CASSFGKDYGYTF	TGTGCCAGCAGTTTCGGGAAGGACTATGGCTACACCTTC
TRBV5-6	NA	NA	TRBJ2-5	CASSLVSPGRETQYF	TGTGCCAGCAGCTTGGTCTCCCCTGGACGGGAGACCCAGTACTTC
TRBV28	NA	TRBD1	TRBJ2-7	CASSSRGPSYEQYF	TGTGCCAGCAGTTCGAGGGGGCCCAGTTACGAGCAGTACTTC
TRBV19	NA	TRBD2	TRBJ2-7	CASSPAGATNYEQYF	TGTGCCAGTAGTCCAGCGGGAGCCACTAACTACGAGCAGTACTTC
TRBV5-5	NA	NA	TRBJ1-1	CASSLATGTEAFF	TGTGCCAGCAGCTTGGCGACGGGCACTGAAGCTTTCTTT
TRBV5-1	NA	TRBD1	TRBJ1-1	CASSTYDRGRTEAFF	TGCGCCAGCAGCACCTACGACAGGGGAAGGACTGAAGCTTTCTTT
TRBV2	NA	NA	TRBJ1-5	CASRAGEGNQPQHF	TGTGCCAGCAGGGCGGGGGAAGGCAATCAGCCCCAGCATTTT
TRBV3-1/TRBV3-2	NA	NA	TRBJ1-6	CASSQVSDYNSPLHF	TGTGCCAGCAGCCAAGTTAGTGACTATAATTCACCCCTCCACTTT
TRBV5-6	NA	NA	TRBJ1-3	CASSLTGNTIYF	TGTGCCAGCAGCTTAACGGGAAACACCATATATTTT
TRBV3-1/TRBV3-2	few	TRBD1	TRBJ1-1	CASSQTGAGTEAFF	TGTGCCAGCAGCCAAACAGGGGCGGGCACTGAAGCTTTCTTT
TRBV7-7	NA	NA	TRBJ2-2	CASSPHVTGELFF	TGTGCTAGCAGCCCCCACGTAACCGGGGAGCTGTTTTTT
TRBV5-1	once	TRBD1	TRBJ2-7	CASSLGQDREQYF	TGCGCCAGCAGCTTGGGACAGGACAGGGAGCAGTACTTC
TRBV18	NA	TRBD1	TRBJ1-2	CASSPPTGEGYTF	TGTGCCAGCTCACCACCGACAGGGGAAGGCTACACCTTC
TRBV20-1	NA	NA	TRBJ1-1	CSAQRGGQAFF	TGCAGTGCCCAGAGGGGGGGTCAAGCTTTCTTT
TRBV2	NA	TRBD2	TRBJ2-1	CASSEAGGAYNEQFF	TGTGCCAGCAGTGAAGCCGGGGGGGCCTACAATGAGCAGTTCTTC
TRBV30	NA	NA	TRBJ1-4	CAWSGGDNEKLFF	TGTGCCTGGAGTGGGGGGGATAATGAAAAACTGTTTTTT
TRBV15	NA	NA	TRBJ1-5	CATSTQDRQPQHF	TGTGCCACCAGCACCCAAGATAGGCAGCCCCAGCATTTT
TRBV4-1	NA	TRBD2	TRBJ2-1	CASSQASGRNSYNEQFF	TGCGCCAGCAGCCAAGCTAGCGGGAGGAACTCCTACAATGAGCAGTTCTTC
TRBV5-4	NA	TRBD2	TRBJ2-5	CASSARTSGEETQYF	TGTGCCAGCAGCGCACGGACTAGCGGTGAAGAGACCCAGTACTTC
TRBV3-1/TRBV3-2	NA	NA	TRBJ1-4	CASSQNPGSGEKLFF	TGTGCCAGCAGCCAAAATCCGGGATCGGGTGAAAAACTGTTTTTT
TRBV9	NA	NA	TRBJ1-3	CASSVDKGVSGNTIYF	TGTGCCAGCAGCGTAGATAAGGGGGTTTCTGGAAACACCATATATTTT
TRBV30	NA	TRBD1	TRBJ1-5	CAWGTGVGPQHF	TGTGCCTGGGGGACAGGGGTCGGGCCCCAGCATTTT
TRBV6-1	NA	NA	TRBJ2-3	CASSARGQQRSDTQYF	TGTGCCAGCAGTGCGAGGGGACAACAGCGATCAGATACGCAGTATTTT
TRBV6-1	NA	TRBD1	TRBJ1-5	CASSEQGAQPQHF	TGTGCCAGCAGTGAACAGGGGGCTCAGCCCCAGCATTTT
TRBV7-2	NA	NA	TRBJ1-1	CASSVSTGNTEAFF	TGTGCCAGCAGCGTCTCGACAGGGAACACTGAAGCTTTCTTT
TRBV11-2	NA	TRBD2	TRBJ2-5	CASSLLQAGVETQYF	TGTGCCAGCAGCTTATTACAAGCGGGAGTGGAGACCCAGTACTTC
TRBV29-1	NA	NA	TRBJ1-1	CSVRLGVNTEAFF	TGCAGCGTCCGGTTGGGGGTTAACACTGAAGCTTTCTTT
TRBV30	NA	TRBD2	TRBJ2-7	CAWMGSGSHEQYF	TGTGCCTGGATGGGAAGCGGGAGCCACGAGCAGTACTTC
TRBV5-5	NA	NA	TRBJ1-5	CASERTAGSNQPQHF	TGTGCCAGCGAACGGACGGCCGGTAGCAATCAGCCCCAGCATTTT
TRBV19	NA	NA	TRBJ1-3	CASRTEGNTIYF	TGTGCCAGTAGGACTGAGGGAAACACCATATATTTT
TRBV9	once	NA	TRBJ1-3	CASSGLGPGNTIYF	TGTGCCAGCAGTGGACTCGGGCCTGGAAACACCATATATTTT
TRBV19	NA	TRBD2	TRBJ2-1	CASSAPTSGRPLTYNEQFF	TGTGCCAGTAGTGCCCCGACTAGCGGGAGGCCGCTCACTTACAATGAGCAGTTCTTC
TRBV27	NA	TRBD1	TRBJ1-2	CASRKDGTVYGYTF	TGTGCCAGTAGAAAAGACGGGACAGTATATGGCTACACCTTC
TRBV6-5	NA	TRBD1	TRBJ2-7	CASSRDSYEQYF	TGTGCCAGCAGTAGGGACAGTTACGAGCAGTACTTC
TRBV5-5	NA	TRBD1	TRBJ2-3	CASRTRGQFTDTQYF	TGTGCCAGCAGGACGAGGGGACAGTTCACAGATACGCAGTATTTT
TRBV15	NA	NA	TRBJ1-4	CATSRDRGAVGEKLFF	TGTGCCACCAGCAGAGATCGGGGGGCGGTTGGTGAAAAACTGTTTTTT
TRBV4-1	NA	NA	TRBJ1-3	CASSQDPGPFSGNTIYF	TGCGCCAGCAGCCAAGATCCTGGCCCCTTTTCTGGAAACACCATATATTTT
TRBV30	NA	TRBD2	TRBJ2-2	CAWGPPRTSGNTGELFF	TGTGCCTGGGGGCCCCCGAGGACTAGCGGCAACACCGGGGAGCTGTTTTTT
TRBV28	NA	NA	TRBJ2-7	CASRGTTYEQYF	TGTGCCAGCCGAGGCACAACCTACGAGCAGTACTTC
TRBV18	NA	TRBD1	TRBJ1-2	CASSRTGDGYTF	TGTGCCAGCTCAAGGACAGGGGATGGCTACACCTTC
TRBV2	NA	NA	TRBJ1-6	CARTYEGPNSPLHF	TGTGCCAGAACATACGAGGGGCCAAATTCACCCCTCCACTTT
TRBV27	NA	NA	TRBJ1-2	CASSLGPKDYGYTF	TGTGCCAGCAGTCTGGGACCCAAGGACTATGGCTACACCTTC
TRBV2	NA	TRBD1	TRBJ1-4	CASSGQGDEKLFF	TGTGCCAGCAGTGGTCAGGGGGATGAAAAACTGTTTTTT
TRBV6-6	NA	NA	TRBJ1-5	CASSYVNQPQHF	TGTGCCAGCAGTTACGTGAATCAGCCCCAGCATTTT
TRBV7-2	once	NA	TRBJ1-1	CASSLVPEGTEAFF	TGTGCCAGCAGCTTAGTACCAGAGGGCACTGAAGCTTTCTTT